Listed below are T cell receptor beta chains from one sample, sequenced in a study of shared clonotypes between healthy human individuals. Using immunoSEQ multiplex PCR, the repertoire was profiled, and TCRdb retains in-frame clones only, with some absent. The sample gives millions of clones, about 92% of which show up once; 1.7% is in the top ten. The sequenced material came from naive CD8+ T cells from PBMCs. These receptors all come from a man younger than 35 in good health. Some clones in this sample may be carry-over from other donors' samples. Both conserved end residues are part of each CDR3. Fields, in order: clone size, J gene, V gene, D gene, CDR3 DNA, CDR3 protein. The D gene is left open where the match is weak. For some rows the clone size is stated as once, few or many, or as a class when expanded; others skip it.

>-|TRBJ2-2|TRBV28|-
TGTGCCAGCAGTTTACATCCCGATGAGAACACCGGGGAGCTGTTTTTT
CASSLHPDENTGELFF
>-|TRBJ2-2|TRBV13|TRBD1
TGTGCCAGCAGCCATTCGGGGACAGGGAACACCGGGGAGCTGTTTTTT
CASSHSGTGNTGELFF
>-|TRBJ2-1|TRBV6-4|-
TGTGCCAGCAGTGACGCCTCGAATGAGCAGTTCTTC
CASSDASNEQFF
>-|TRBJ1-2|TRBV20-1|-
TGCAGTGCTAGGACTCTCTATGGCTACACCTTC
CSARTLYGYTF
>once|TRBJ2-1|TRBV28|-
TGTGCCAGCAGCTGGGACAGGGTATCCTATAGCGGGGATGAGCAGTTCTTC
CASSWDRVSYSGDEQFF
>-|TRBJ2-1|TRBV27|TRBD2
TGTGCCACCGCTAGCGGGAGTAGTCTGGGTGAGCAGTTCTTC
CATASGSSLGEQFF
>-|TRBJ1-1|TRBV28|-
TGTGCCAGCAGTTTCTGGCAGGAGAACACTGAAGCTTTCTTT
CASSFWQENTEAFF
>-|TRBJ1-4|TRBV7-6|-
TGTGCCAGCAGCTTAGCCCTACCCACAGGGTCTCGGACAACTAATGAAAAACTGTTTTTT
CASSLALPTGSRTTNEKLFF
>-|TRBJ1-4|TRBV7-9|-
TGTGCCAGCAGTCAACATACAACTAATGAAAAACTGTTTTTT
CASSQHTTNEKLFF
>-|TRBJ1-4|TRBV28|-
TGTGCCAGCAGCCGGGGCTACGGAGCAACTAATGAAAAACTGTTTTTT
CASSRGYGATNEKLFF
>-|TRBJ2-5|TRBV19|TRBD1
TGTGCCAGTAGTATAGACGCAGGGGGCCCCCAAGAGACCCAGTACTTC
CASSIDAGGPQETQYF
>-|TRBJ2-7|TRBV27|-
TGTGCCAGCAGTTCGGGACTCACCTACGAGCAGTACTTC
CASSSGLTYEQYF
>-|TRBJ2-7|TRBV5-6|-
TGTGCCAGCAGCTTAGGGATGAACGCTTACGAGCAGTACTTC
CASSLGMNAYEQYF
>-|TRBJ2-1|TRBV13|TRBD2
TGTGCCAGCAGCCCCTGGGGGGGAGGGCCGGGTAATGAGCAGTTCTTC
CASSPWGGGPGNEQFF
>once|TRBJ2-1|TRBV29-1|TRBD2
TGCAGCGTTGAAAATCTAGCGGGAGGGCCGGTGTACAATGAGCAGTTCTTC
CSVENLAGGPVYNEQFF
>-|TRBJ1-5|TRBV4-3|-
TGCGCCAGCAGCCAAGACAGGGCGGGCAATCAGCCCCAGCATTTT
CASSQDRAGNQPQHF
>few|TRBJ1-2|TRBV5-4|TRBD1
TGTGCCAGCAGCTCCCCCGGGACAGGGAATGGCTACACCTTC
CASSSPGTGNGYTF
>-|TRBJ1-5|TRBV6-6|-
TGTGCCAGCAGCCGGACAGACAATCAGCCCCAGCATTTT
CASSRTDNQPQHF
>-|TRBJ1-3|TRBV4-1|-
TGCGCCAGCAGCTACCCCCCAACAGGTCAGGGCTCGAACACCATATATTTT
CASSYPPTGQGSNTIYF
>-|TRBJ1-3|TRBV19|-
TGTGCCAGTAGTGGGGGTTTCTCTGGAAACACCATATATTTT
CASSGGFSGNTIYF
>-|TRBJ2-1|TRBV6-1|TRBD2
TGTGCCAGCAGTGAAAGGCGCGGGGGTTCCAATAGCGATGAGCAGTTCTTC
CASSERRGGSNSDEQFF
>once|TRBJ2-7|TRBV27|-
TGTGCCAGCAGTTCAGACGGGACGTCTTACGAGCAGTACTTC
CASSSDGTSYEQYF
>-|TRBJ1-5|TRBV27|-
TGTGCCAGCAGTTTACGGCAGGGCAATCAGCCCCAGCATTTT
CASSLRQGNQPQHF
>-|TRBJ2-7|TRBV16|-
TGTGCCAGCAGCCCCCGGGTGGGGGCGTACAACGAGCAGTACTTC
CASSPRVGAYNEQYF
>-|TRBJ1-2|TRBV28|-
TGTGCCAGCAGTTCCTCATGGGGGAACTATGGCTACACCTTC
CASSSSWGNYGYTF
>-|TRBJ1-1|TRBV28|-
TGTGCCAGCAGGCCGAGGGGAGGCAAATACACTGAAGCTTTCTTT
CASRPRGGKYTEAFF
>-|TRBJ1-4|TRBV5-1|-
TGCGCCAGCAGCCAGTTCGGGCAGGCTAATGAAAAACTGTTTTTT
CASSQFGQANEKLFF
>-|TRBJ2-1|TRBV7-8|TRBD2
TGTGCCAGCAGCTTAGTTGTCGAGGGAGGGTACAATGAGCAGTTCTTC
CASSLVVEGGYNEQFF